The source of this T cell receptor (beta chain) is a study of cytomegalovirus exposure and HLA in healthy donors. PCR amplification relied on 60 Vbeta primers (plus 13 Jbeta primers). Data came from immunoSEQ multiplex PCR; TCRdb stores just in-frame clones and leaves some out. Recorded here are 70,000 or so clones; the top ten clones represent 2% to 3%. This CDR3 is built from 15 residues. Germline V CDR1 and CDR2: LNHDA, SQIVND (reference sequence). After removal of 4 bases from V and 5 bases from J, the junction contained 7 bases not matched to a gene. The rearrangement uses TRBV19 and TRBJ1-5; 8 nucleotides line up with TRBD1. This sequence originates from a female donor in good health and CMV-seropositive. Sequencing input: PBMCs. The CDR3 here is CASSTMDRVHQPQHF. The CDR3 bases are TGTGCCAGTAGTACGATGGACAGGGTGCATCAGCCCCAGCATTTT.